The rows below give T cell receptor beta chains drawn from one sample of a study of cytomegalovirus exposure and HLA in healthy donors. Profiling relied on immunoSEQ multiplex PCR, and the TCRdb table lists in-frame clones only, not all of them. This table holds about 140,000 clones, approximately 88% found once. The sample consisted of PBMCs. The receptors shown here come from a woman aged 40 to 49 in good health and CMV-seronegative. Each CDR3 is given with its conserved first and last residue. The D gene is left open where the match is weak. Clone size is not always given. Where it is, it says once, few, many or a class for expanded clones.

13	TRBJ2-7	TRBD2	TRBV7-3	once	TGTGCCAGCAGCTTTTGGGGGGGGGACGAGCAGTACTTC	CASSFWGGDEQYF
15	TRBJ2-5	TRBD2	TRBV7-9	.	TGTGCCAGCAGTTGGGGTAGCGGGATCCAAGAGACCCAGTACTTC	CASSWGSGIQETQYF
14	TRBJ2-1	.	TRBV5-1	.	TGCGCCAGCAGCTTGGCTTACAATCCCAATGAGCAGTTCTTC	CASSLAYNPNEQFF
14	TRBJ2-3	.	TRBV6-5	.	TGTGCCAGCAAGGTGGGGAGAGACACAGATACGCAGTATTTT	CASKVGRDTDTQYF
15	TRBJ2-1	TRBD1	TRBV14	.	TGTGCCAGCAGCCGGCCGCAGGGGGCAGGTGATGAGCAGTTCTTC	CASSRPQGAGDEQFF
12	TRBJ2-5	.	TRBV5-1	once	TGCGCCAGCAGACAGTTAGAAGAGACCCAGTACTTC	CASRQLEETQYF
18	TRBJ2-7	TRBD2	TRBV28	.	TGTGCCAGCAGTTCCCCCCCTCTTAGCGGGAGGGCCCACTACGAGCAGTACTTC	CASSSPPLSGRAHYEQYF
16	TRBJ2-1	TRBD2	TRBV27	.	TGTGCCAGCAGGTCACGGGGACTAGCGGGGTACAATGAGCAGTTCTTC	CASRSRGLAGYNEQFF
15	TRBJ1-2	.	TRBV18	.	TGTGCCAGCTCACCGGGCCTCACTGCTAACTATGGCTACACCTTC	CASSPGLTANYGYTF
14	TRBJ2-2	TRBD2	TRBV2	.	TGTGCCAGCAAGCTAGCGGGAGAGTCCGGGGAGCTGTTTTTT	CASKLAGESGELFF
14	TRBJ2-7	TRBD1	TRBV2	.	TGTGCCAGCAGTGAGAGGGGACAGATCTACGAGCAGTACTTC	CASSERGQIYEQYF
12	TRBJ2-3	.	TRBV25-1	.	TGTGCCAGCAGTGAAGGGGCATCCACGCAGTATTTT	CASSEGASTQYF
14	TRBJ1-5	.	TRBV6-5	.	TGTGCCAGCAGCTACAGGGTCGGAGGGCAGCCCCAGCATTTT	CASSYRVGGQPQHF
13	TRBJ1-1	.	TRBV6-5	.	TGTGCCAGCAGTTGGGGGGGCGAGACTGAAGCTTTCTTT	CASSWGGETEAFF
12	TRBJ2-7	.	TRBV6-6	.	TGTGCCAGCAGTTACGGGGCAAGTCGGCAGTACTTC	CASSYGASRQYF
14	TRBJ2-7	TRBD2	TRBV6-1	.	TGTGCCAGCAGTGATGGGACTATGGTCTACGAGCAGTACTTC	CASSDGTMVYEQYF
15	TRBJ2-5	.	TRBV7-2	.	TGTGCCAGCACCCGAGGGGGGGGGAGCCAAGAGACCCAGTACTTC	CASTRGGGSQETQYF
15	TRBJ1-1	.	TRBV14	.	TGTGCCAGCAGCCAAAATGGGGGCCTAGGGACTGAAGCTTTCTTT	CASSQNGGLGTEAFF